Listed below are T cell receptor beta chains from one sample, sequenced in a study of blood T cells in healthy people across ages. In TCRdb, the 5' RACE reads were re-called with MiXCR into one record per CDR3 protein. The table shows roughly 2 million distinct CDR3 sequences, with roughly 50% occurring only once. The specimen sequenced was blood. The receptor source for this set is a woman in her thirties or forties in good health. CDR3s include the opening cysteine and the closing phenylalanine or tryptophan. D genes are given only for firm matches. Clone size is stated in some rows and not others, as once, few, many or a class when expanded.

CDR3: CASSETRGGAYNEQYF
DNA: TGTGCCAGCAGTGAGACGCGGGGGGGCGCCTACAATGAGCAGTACTTC
J: TRBJ2-4
size: -
D: TRBD2
V: TRBV2

CDR3: CASSTQPAGEQFF
DNA: TGTGCCAGCAGCACGCAGCCAGCTGGTGAGCAGTTCTTC
J: TRBJ2-1
size: -
D: -
V: TRBV7-2

CDR3: CASSFWDGQETQYF
DNA: TGTGCCAGCAGCTTCTGGGACGGCCAAGAGACCCAGTACTTC
J: TRBJ2-5
size: -
D: -
V: TRBV7-2

CDR3: CSATLPRGTHEQYF
DNA: TGCAGTGCTACCTTGCCTCGCGGGACCCACGAGCAGTACTTC
J: TRBJ2-7
size: few
D: -
V: TRBV20-1

CDR3: CSVVRDRLLNTEAFF
DNA: TGCAGCGTTGTTCGGGACAGATTATTGAACACTGAAGCTTTCTTT
J: TRBJ1-1
size: -
D: TRBD1
V: TRBV29-1

CDR3: CAGSRGLSRFF
DNA: TGTGCCGGCAGCCGGGGACTCTCGCGGTTCTTC
J: TRBJ2-1
size: -
D: -
V: TRBV12-3/TRBV12-4

CDR3: CASSHSRDRGFSSYNEQFF
DNA: TGTGCCAGCAGCCATAGCCGGGACAGGGGTTTCAGCTCCTACAATGAGCAGTTCTTC
J: TRBJ2-1
size: -
D: TRBD1
V: TRBV4-2

CDR3: CASSQPGPETQYF
DNA: TGTGCCAGCAGCCAACCGGGGCCAGAGACCCAGTACTTC
J: TRBJ2-5
size: few
D: -
V: TRBV7-9

CDR3: CASSSGAGSTETQYF
DNA: TGTGCCAGCAGCTCTGGAGCGGGGTCGACGGAGACCCAGTACTTC
J: TRBJ2-5
size: -
D: TRBD2
V: TRBV7-2

CDR3: CSASSTSGGFYNEQFF
DNA: TGCAGTGCTAGTTCAACTAGCGGGGGGTTTTACAATGAGCAGTTCTTC
J: TRBJ2-1
size: once
D: TRBD2
V: TRBV20-1

CDR3: CASSQELAGELYF
DNA: TGCGCCAGCAGCCAAGAGCTAGCGGGAGAGTTGTACTTC
J: TRBJ2-7
size: -
D: TRBD2
V: TRBV4-1

CDR3: CASSVAGRWAQNIQYF
DNA: TGTGCCAGCAGCGTAGCGGGCAGGTGGGCCCAAAACATTCAGTACTTC
J: TRBJ2-4
size: -
D: -
V: TRBV9

CDR3: CASSDRGHSPLHF
DNA: TGTGCCAGCAGTGATAGGGGTCATTCACCCCTCCACTTT
J: TRBJ1-6
size: -
D: -
V: TRBV27

CDR3: CASTPNVETQYF
DNA: TGTGCCAGCACCCCTAACGTAGAGACCCAGTACTTC
J: TRBJ2-5
size: -
D: -
V: TRBV7-2

CDR3: CASSPNRLNKPDEKLFF
DNA: TGTGCCAGCAGCCCTAATCGTCTAAATAAGCCCGATGAAAAACTGTTTTTT
J: TRBJ1-4
size: -
D: -
V: TRBV7-8

CDR3: CASSSQTGEQFF
DNA: TGTGCCAGCAGCTCTCAGACAGGAGAGCAGTTCTTC
J: TRBJ2-1
size: few
D: -
V: TRBV3-1

CDR3: CASSHLVAAGGVDTQYF
DNA: TGTGCCAGCAGTCACCTCGTAGCAGCGGGGGGTGTAGATACGCAGTATTTT
J: TRBJ2-3
size: few
D: TRBD2
V: TRBV27

CDR3: CASSQDKQGFFATDTQYF
DNA: TGTGCCAGCAGCCAAGATAAGCAGGGGTTTTTTGCCACAGATACGCAGTATTTT
J: TRBJ2-3
size: -
D: -
V: TRBV3-1

CDR3: CSARAAPEQYF
DNA: TGCAGTGCTAGAGCAGCTCCCGAGCAGTACTTC
J: TRBJ2-7
size: -
D: -
V: TRBV20-1

CDR3: CASSTYSGTEGYTF
DNA: TGTGCCAGCTCAACCTACTCCGGGACGGAAGGCTACACCTTC
J: TRBJ1-2
size: -
D: -
V: TRBV18

CDR3: CASRIQGSTDTQYF
DNA: TGTGCCAGCAGGATACAGGGGAGCACAGATACGCAGTATTTT
J: TRBJ2-3
size: -
D: TRBD1
V: TRBV11-1

CDR3: CASSQGSDRGDEQFF
DNA: TGCGCCAGCAGCCAAGGAAGCGACAGGGGTGATGAGCAGTTCTTC
J: TRBJ2-1
size: -
D: TRBD1
V: TRBV4-3

CDR3: CASAATTSYEQYF
DNA: TGTGCCAGCGCCGCGACTACCTCCTACGAGCAGTACTTC
J: TRBJ2-7
size: few
D: -
V: TRBV11-2

CDR3: CASSGAVLDTQYF
DNA: TGTGCCAGCAGCGGAGCGGTTCTAGATACGCAGTATTTT
J: TRBJ2-3
size: -
D: -
V: TRBV7-2

CDR3: CAGSLAGGNSYEQYF
DNA: TGTGCCGGCAGCTTAGCGGGGGGGAACTCCTACGAGCAGTACTTC
J: TRBJ2-7
size: -
D: TRBD2
V: TRBV7-2

CDR3: CSASGLAGSLSTDTQYF
DNA: TGCAGTGCTAGTGGACTAGCGGGGTCGCTATCCACAGATACGCAGTATTTT
J: TRBJ2-3
size: -
D: TRBD2
V: TRBV20-1

CDR3: CASSLGWGSNYGYTF
DNA: TGCGCCAGCAGCTTGGGTTGGGGCTCTAACTATGGCTACACCTTC
J: TRBJ1-2
size: -
D: -
V: TRBV5-1

CDR3: CASSSLAGGIHEQYF
DNA: TGTGCCAGCAGTTCCCTAGCGGGGGGGATCCACGAGCAGTACTTC
J: TRBJ2-7
size: few
D: TRBD2
V: TRBV28

CDR3: CASSLGGGLYEQYF
DNA: TGCGCCAGCAGCTTGGGCGGCGGCCTATACGAGCAGTACTTC
J: TRBJ2-7
size: many
D: -
V: TRBV5-1

CDR3: CASRLDGSGANVLNF
DNA: TGCGCCAGCAGATTGGACGGCTCTGGGGCCAACGTCCTGAATTTC
J: TRBJ2-6
size: -
D: -
V: TRBV5-1

CDR3: CASSQDLGGQGFGYTF
DNA: TGTGCCAGCAGCCAAGATTTGGGTGGACAGGGGTTTGGCTACACCTTC
J: TRBJ1-2
size: -
D: TRBD1
V: TRBV14

CDR3: CASSLVVRSTDTQYF
DNA: TGTGCCAGCAGCTTAGTCGTCAGGTCCACAGATACGCAGTATTTT
J: TRBJ2-3
size: -
D: -
V: TRBV7-2

CDR3: CASRGTGRETQYF
DNA: TGTGCCAGCAGGGGGACAGGGAGAGAGACCCAGTACTTC
J: TRBJ2-5
size: many
D: TRBD1
V: TRBV28

CDR3: CSVEVRLRAFTEAFF
DNA: TGCAGCGTTGAAGTCAGGTTACGGGCCTTCACTGAAGCTTTCTTT
J: TRBJ1-1
size: -
D: -
V: TRBV29-1

CDR3: CASSQDISGGEKYF
DNA: TGCGCCAGCAGCCAAGATATTAGCGGGGGAGAAAAGTACTTC
J: TRBJ2-5
size: few
D: TRBD2
V: TRBV4-3

CDR3: CASRSGGDYNEQFF
DNA: TGTGCCAGTCGTAGCGGGGGGGACTACAATGAGCAGTTCTTC
J: TRBJ2-1
size: few
D: TRBD2
V: TRBV27

CDR3: CASSLPRQGFNEQFF
DNA: TGTGCCAGCAGCCTCCCCAGACAGGGCTTCAATGAGCAGTTCTTC
J: TRBJ2-1
size: once
D: TRBD1
V: TRBV11-1

CDR3: CASSTQGLRDNEQFF
DNA: TGTGCCAGCAGCACCCAAGGCCTTAGGGACAATGAGCAGTTCTTC
J: TRBJ2-1
size: -
D: -
V: TRBV7-9

CDR3: CASSPPGQGSHSYEQYF
DNA: TGTGCCAGCAGCCCCCCCGGACAGGGTTCCCACTCCTACGAGCAGTACTTC
J: TRBJ2-7
size: few
D: TRBD1
V: TRBV7-9

CDR3: CASSYSAEGDTDTQYF
DNA: TGTGCCAGCAGTTACTCGGCAGAGGGGGACACAGATACGCAGTATTTT
J: TRBJ2-3
size: -
D: -
V: TRBV6-5

CDR3: CSARPGLGYNEQFF
DNA: TGCAGTGCTAGACCGGGACTAGGGTACAATGAGCAGTTCTTC
J: TRBJ2-1
size: -
D: TRBD2
V: TRBV20-1

CDR3: CSVEGGRGSSYEQYF
DNA: TGCAGCGTTGAAGGCGGCAGGGGGTCTTCCTACGAGCAGTACTTC
J: TRBJ2-7
size: few
D: TRBD1
V: TRBV29-1

CDR3: CASTPAEVLAKNIQYF
DNA: TGTGCCAGCACTCCAGCAGAGGTCCTAGCCAAAAACATTCAGTACTTC
J: TRBJ2-4
size: -
D: -
V: TRBV2